Listed below are T cell receptor beta chains from one sample, sequenced in a study of response to subunit inactivated influenza vaccine. TCRdb reprocessed the RT-PCR reads with MiXCR, giving one entry per CDR3 protein. The sample shows roughly 550,000 distinct CDR3 sequences, roughly 25% of them seen only once. This same sample was also part of a study on T cells expressing NK-cell markers.

The sample consisted of CD4+ T cells sorted from PBMCs, taken 12 days after vaccination. Every receptor here comes from a man in his fifties who received an inactivated influenza vaccine. The CDR3 runs from the conserved cysteine through the conserved F or W. D genes are given only for firm matches. Only part of the rows carry a size: once, few, many, or a class if the clone is expanded.

clone size	V gene	D gene	J gene	CDR3 DNA	CDR3 protein
.	TRBV5-4	.	TRBJ2-1	TGTGCCAGCAGCTTGGGAATAGCTGATGTCTACAATGAGCAGTTCTTC	CASSLGIADVYNEQFF
few	TRBV6-5	TRBD1	TRBJ2-3	TGTGCCAGCAGTTACGGACAGGGAGTCGCAGATACGCAGTATTTT	CASSYGQGVADTQYF
few	TRBV24-1	.	TRBJ1-2	TGTGCCACCAGTGATTTGAAGACAACCTATGGCTACACCTTC	CATSDLKTTYGYTF
few	TRBV7-3	TRBD2	TRBJ2-5	TGTGCCAGCAGCTTAATCCCTAGCGGGAGGATTCGGGACCAGTACTTC	CASSLIPSGRIRDQYF
many	TRBV4-3	.	TRBJ1-4	TGCGCCAGCAGCCAGGATAGGCGATCTAATGAAAAACTGTTTTTT	CASSQDRRSNEKLFF
few	TRBV6-2/TRBV6-3	.	TRBJ1-3	TGTGCCAGCAGAGCAGGCGGATCTGGAAACACCATATATTTT	CASRAGGSGNTIYF
.	TRBV7-9	.	TRBJ2-1	TGTGCCAGCAGCTTATCCGGGGCCGAGGCTGAGCAGTTCTTC	CASSLSGAEAEQFF
.	TRBV20-1	TRBD2	TRBJ2-3	TGCAGTGCTAGTGGTAGCGGGGGGGCTGCTACGCAGTATTTT	CSASGSGGAATQYF
.	TRBV6-2/TRBV6-3	TRBD2	TRBJ2-7	TGTGCCAGCAGCCCTAGCGGCCCATCCTACGAGCAGTACTTC	CASSPSGPSYEQYF
.	TRBV14	.	TRBJ2-5	TGTGCCAGCAGCCAAGATCGGAGCAGGTGGGAGACCCAGTACTTC	CASSQDRSRWETQYF
many	TRBV29-1	.	TRBJ1-3	TGCAGCGCCCGGACAGCTGGAAACACCATATATTTT	CSARTAGNTIYF
.	TRBV20-1	.	TRBJ1-2	TGCAGTGCTAGAATCCCAGGGACTTCTAACTATGGCTACACCTTC	CSARIPGTSNYGYTF
many	TRBV7-9	.	TRBJ2-7	TGTGCCAGCACCCGAGCCTACGAGCAGTACTTC	CASTRAYEQYF
many	TRBV12-3/TRBV12-4	TRBD2	TRBJ2-7	TGTGCCAGCAGCTTAGGGAGGGCCTACGAGCAGTACTTC	CASSLGRAYEQYF
few	TRBV20-1	TRBD1	TRBJ2-1	TGCAGTGCTCACTCCGGGACAGGAGTGGGTGAGCAGTTCTTC	CSAHSGTGVGEQFF
.	TRBV6-1	.	TRBJ1-1	TGTGCCAGCAGTGACCCGGGATATGAAGCTTTCTTT	CASSDPGYEAFF
.	TRBV3-1	TRBD1	TRBJ2-7	TGTGCCAGCAGCCAAGGACAGGGGGCGGGCTACGAGCAGTACTTC	CASSQGQGAGYEQYF
many	TRBV27	TRBD2	TRBJ2-2	TGTGCCAGCAGTCCCAGGATGGCGGGAGACAACACCGGGGAGCTGTTTTTT	CASSPRMAGDNTGELFF
.	TRBV20-1	TRBD1	TRBJ1-6	TGCAGTGCTAGCTACCGGACAGGGGGAGATTCACCCCTCCACTTT	CSASYRTGGDSPLHF
few	TRBV5-1	.	TRBJ1-2	TGCGCCAGCAGCTCCGGGACGCTCGGAGATGGCTACACCTTC	CASSSGTLGDGYTF
.	TRBV27	TRBD1	TRBJ2-3	TGTGCCAGCTCAGACCGGGACAGGGCAACAGATACGCAGTATTTT	CASSDRDRATDTQYF
few	TRBV10-2	TRBD1	TRBJ1-1	TGCGCCAGCAGTGAGTGGGGACAGGGGAACACTGAAGCTTTCTTT	CASSEWGQGNTEAFF
many	TRBV30	TRBD2	TRBJ2-1	TGTGCCTGGGGAGTAAACCGTCTAGCGGGCCTCCCAAATGAGCAGTTCTTC	CAWGVNRLAGLPNEQFF
.	TRBV29-1	.	TRBJ2-5	TGCAGCGGCTGGGCTGAAGAGACCCAGTACTTC	CSGWAEETQYF
.	TRBV10-3	.	TRBJ2-5	TGTGCCATCAGTGAAAGGGGCAGAATGGAGACCCAGTACTTC	CAISERGRMETQYF
.	TRBV28	TRBD2	TRBJ2-7	TGTGCCAGCAGTTTCCCCGGGGGGAACCCCTACGAGCAGTACTTC	CASSFPGGNPYEQYF
.	TRBV30	TRBD1	TRBJ1-1	TGTGCCTGGAGCGACAGGGGTCTCATCCTCTATGAAGCTTTCTTT	CAWSDRGLILYEAFF
.	TRBV3-1	.	TRBJ2-5	TGTGCCAGCAGCCGCACGTCCGGACAGAACCAAGAGACCCAGTACTTC	CASSRTSGQNQETQYF
few	TRBV5-1	.	TRBJ1-1	TGCGCCAGCAGCTTGGACAGCGACCTCACTGAAGCTTTCTTT	CASSLDSDLTEAFF
few	TRBV5-1	TRBD1	TRBJ2-7	TGCGCCAGCAGCTCGGGACAGGGTTTTGTGTCCTACGAGCAGTACTTC	CASSSGQGFVSYEQYF
few	TRBV10-3	.	TRBJ2-3	TGTGCCATCAGTGAGAGGGAGCAAGATACGCAGTATTTT	CAISEREQDTQYF
.	TRBV29-1	.	TRBJ2-3	TGCAGCGTTGAAGCACTCGGAGGACAGCGCACAGATACGCAGTATTTT	CSVEALGGQRTDTQYF
.	TRBV7-9	.	TRBJ2-3	TGTGCCAGCAGCTTGTCCAGAACGCTCACAGATACGCAGTATTTT	CASSLSRTLTDTQYF
few	TRBV27	.	TRBJ2-3	TGTGCCAGCAGTTTATTGCAGGGGCCCCACGATACGCAGTATTTT	CASSLLQGPHDTQYF
.	TRBV27	TRBD1	TRBJ2-1	TGTGCCAGCAACCCCAACAGGGGAACCTACAATGAGCAGTTCTTC	CASNPNRGTYNEQFF
.	TRBV2	.	TRBJ2-3	TGTGCCAGCAGTGAACGGGGGGTCAGGGGTACGCAGTATTTT	CASSERGVRGTQYF
few	TRBV28	TRBD2	TRBJ2-3	TGTGCCAGCAGTTCGGGACTAGCGAGTAGCACAGATACGCAGTATTTT	CASSSGLASSTDTQYF
few	TRBV20-1	.	TRBJ2-7	TGCAGTGCCAGACGCTCGGCTATAATCTACGAGCAGTACTTC	CSARRSAIIYEQYF
.	TRBV12-3/TRBV12-4	TRBD2	TRBJ2-3	TGTGCCAGCAGGACCCCGGGGGGGCAAGATACGCAGTATTTT	CASRTPGGQDTQYF
.	TRBV20-1	TRBD2	TRBJ2-5	TGCAGTGCAGCGGGACCCCAAGAGACCCAGTACTTC	CSAAGPQETQYF